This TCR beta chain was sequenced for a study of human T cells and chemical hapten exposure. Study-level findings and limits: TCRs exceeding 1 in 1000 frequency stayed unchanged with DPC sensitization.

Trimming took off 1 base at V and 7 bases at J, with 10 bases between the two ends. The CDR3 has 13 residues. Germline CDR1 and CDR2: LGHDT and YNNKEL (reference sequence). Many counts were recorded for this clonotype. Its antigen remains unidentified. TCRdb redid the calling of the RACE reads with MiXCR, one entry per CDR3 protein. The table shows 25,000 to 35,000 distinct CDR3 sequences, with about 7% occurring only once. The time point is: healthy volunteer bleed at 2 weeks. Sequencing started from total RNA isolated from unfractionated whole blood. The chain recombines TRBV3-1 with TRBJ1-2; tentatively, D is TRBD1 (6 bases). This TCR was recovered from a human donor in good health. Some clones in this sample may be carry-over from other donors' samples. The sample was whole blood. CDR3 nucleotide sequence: TGTGCCAGCAGCCAAGCCAGGGGAAGTGGCTACACCTTC. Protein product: CASSQARGSGYTF.